The present T cell receptor beta chain was sequenced within a study of early T cells in non-severe SARS-CoV-2 infection. Study at large: Sequencing used unsorted whole-blood bulk RNA, so chains lack pairing.

The germline gives CDR1 KGHSH, CDR2 LQKENI. CDR3 length equals 15 residues. V lost 2 bases, J lost 6 bases, and 13 bases lay in between. Study conclusions and caveats: VDJdb-based annotation leaned toward anti-spike CD8 responses and missed private and CD4 specificities.

This clonotype was detected ten times or more. Its antigen is unidentified. Molecules of cDNA were individually given unique molecular identifiers that were attached to them. TCRdb re-called the 5' RACE reads through MiXCR, storing one row per CDR3 protein. The data hold about 29,000 distinct CDR3 sequences, with around 5% observed a single time. This chain uses TRBV18 with TRBJ2-2; D assignment may be TRBD1 or TRBD2 (6 bases each). The clonotype originates from an adult who was a healthcare worker with PCR-confirmed SARS-CoV-2 infection or an uninfected control (not recorded which). The sequenced sample consisted of whole blood. CDR3 region: CASSPWGAIAGELFF. The CDR3 DNA sequence: TGTGCCAGCTCACCATGGGGGGCGATCGCCGGGGAGCTGTTTTTT.